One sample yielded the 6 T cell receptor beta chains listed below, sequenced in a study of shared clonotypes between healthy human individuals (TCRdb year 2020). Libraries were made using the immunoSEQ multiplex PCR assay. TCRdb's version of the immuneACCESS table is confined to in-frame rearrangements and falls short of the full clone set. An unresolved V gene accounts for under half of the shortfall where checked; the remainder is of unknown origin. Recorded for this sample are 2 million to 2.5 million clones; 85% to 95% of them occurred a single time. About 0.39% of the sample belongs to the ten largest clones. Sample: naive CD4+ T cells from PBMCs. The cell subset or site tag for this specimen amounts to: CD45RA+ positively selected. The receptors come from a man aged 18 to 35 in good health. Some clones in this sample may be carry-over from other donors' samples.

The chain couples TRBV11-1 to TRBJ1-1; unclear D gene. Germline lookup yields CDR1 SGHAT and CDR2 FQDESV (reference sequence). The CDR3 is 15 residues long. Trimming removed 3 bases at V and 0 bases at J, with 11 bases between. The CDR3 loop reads CASSFSVRVNTEAFF. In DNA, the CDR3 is TGTGCCAGCAGCTTTTCGGTACGCGTGAACACTGAAGCTTTCTTT.

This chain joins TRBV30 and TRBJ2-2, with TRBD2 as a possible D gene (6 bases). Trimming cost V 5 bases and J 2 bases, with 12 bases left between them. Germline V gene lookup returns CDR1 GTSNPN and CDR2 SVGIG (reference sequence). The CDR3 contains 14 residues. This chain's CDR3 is CAWRDSGNTGELFF. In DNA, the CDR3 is TGTGCCTGGCGAGATAGCGGCAACACCGGGGAGCTGTTTTTT.

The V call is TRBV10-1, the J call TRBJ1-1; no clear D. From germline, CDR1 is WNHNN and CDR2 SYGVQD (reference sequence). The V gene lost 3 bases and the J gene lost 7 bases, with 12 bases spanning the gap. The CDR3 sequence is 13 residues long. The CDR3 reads CASSDPPPGEAFF. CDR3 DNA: TGCGCCAGCAGTGACCCCCCTCCTGGTGAAGCTTTCTTT.

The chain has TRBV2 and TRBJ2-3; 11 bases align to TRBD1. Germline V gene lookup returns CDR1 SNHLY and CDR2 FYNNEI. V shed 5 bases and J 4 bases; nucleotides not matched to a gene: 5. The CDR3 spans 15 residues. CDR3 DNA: TGTGCCAGCAGTAAGGACAGGGGGCTATCAGATACGCAGTATTTT. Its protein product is CASSKDRGLSDTQYF.

CDR3 nucleotide sequence: TGTGCCAGCAGCGCTACTAGCGGGAGGGCCCCTGGCACAGATACGCAGTATTTT. Translation: CASSATSGRAPGTDTQYF. The chain has TRBV9 and TRBJ2-3; 13 bases agree with TRBD2. Germline CDR1 reads SGDLS; CDR2 reads YYNGEE. The CDR3 has 18 residues. The V segment lost 3 bases and the J segment 1 base; nucleotides outside the gene matches: 8. The full variable domain, in which reference TRBV9 and TRBJ2-3 provide the parts outside the CDR3, is DSGVTQTPKHLITATGQRVTLRCSPRSGDLSVYWYQQSLDQGLQFLIQYYNGEERAKGNILERFSAQQFPDLHSELNLSSLELGDSALYFCASSATSGRAPGTDTQYFGPGTRLTVL.

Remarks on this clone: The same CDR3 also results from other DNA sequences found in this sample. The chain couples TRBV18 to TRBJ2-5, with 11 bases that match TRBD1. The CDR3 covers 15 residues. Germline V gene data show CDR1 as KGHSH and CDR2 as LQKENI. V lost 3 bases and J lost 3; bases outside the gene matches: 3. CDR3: CASSPGTGGEETQYF. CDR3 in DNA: TGTGCCAGCTCACCCGGGACAGGGGGTGAAGAGACCCAGTACTTC. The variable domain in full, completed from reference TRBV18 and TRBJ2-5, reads NAGVMQNPRHLVRRRGQEARLRCSPMKGHSHVYWYRQLPEEGLKFMVYLQKENIIDESGMPKERFSAEFPKEGPSILRIQQVVRGDSAAYFCASSPGTGGEETQYFGPGTRLLVL.